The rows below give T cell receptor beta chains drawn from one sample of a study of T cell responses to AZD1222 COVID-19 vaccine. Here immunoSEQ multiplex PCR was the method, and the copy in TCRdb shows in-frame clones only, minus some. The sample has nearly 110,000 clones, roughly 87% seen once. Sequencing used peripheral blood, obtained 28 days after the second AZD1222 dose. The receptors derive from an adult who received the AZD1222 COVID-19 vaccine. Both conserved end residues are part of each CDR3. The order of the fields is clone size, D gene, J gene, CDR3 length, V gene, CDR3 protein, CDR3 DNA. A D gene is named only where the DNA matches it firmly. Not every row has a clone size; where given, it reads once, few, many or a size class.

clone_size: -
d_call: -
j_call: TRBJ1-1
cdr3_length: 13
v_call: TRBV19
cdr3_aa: CASSMGSNTEAFF
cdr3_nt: TGTGCCAGTAGTATGGGGAGCAACACTGAAGCTTTCTTT

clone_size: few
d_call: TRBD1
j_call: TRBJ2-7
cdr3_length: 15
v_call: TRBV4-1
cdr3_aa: CASSQQMGQGGEQYF
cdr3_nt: TGCGCCAGCAGCCAACAGATGGGACAGGGGGGCGAGCAGTACTTC

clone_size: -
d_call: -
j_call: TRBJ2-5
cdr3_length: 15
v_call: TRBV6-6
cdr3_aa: CASSYVTGVKETQYF
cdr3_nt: TGTGCCAGCAGTTACGTTACTGGGGTGAAAGAGACCCAGTACTTC

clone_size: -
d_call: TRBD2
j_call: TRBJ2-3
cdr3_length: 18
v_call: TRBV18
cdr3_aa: CASSPPGLAGGYTDTQYF
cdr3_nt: TGTGCCAGCTCACCACCGGGGCTAGCGGGGGGCTACACAGATACGCAGTATTTT

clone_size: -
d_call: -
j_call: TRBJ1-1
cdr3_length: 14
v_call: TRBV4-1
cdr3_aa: CASSQANGGTEAFF
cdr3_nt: TGCGCCAGCAGCCAAGCGAACGGGGGCACTGAAGCTTTCTTT

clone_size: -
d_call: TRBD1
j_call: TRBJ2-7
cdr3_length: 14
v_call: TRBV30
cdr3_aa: CAWNPGTGPSEQYF
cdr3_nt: TGTGCCTGGAATCCCGGGACAGGACCCTCCGAGCAGTACTTC

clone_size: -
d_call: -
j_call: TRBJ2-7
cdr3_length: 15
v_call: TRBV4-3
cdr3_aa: CASSQDLGQSYEQYF
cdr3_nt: TGCGCCAGCAGCCAAGATTTAGGGCAGTCCTACGAGCAGTACTTC

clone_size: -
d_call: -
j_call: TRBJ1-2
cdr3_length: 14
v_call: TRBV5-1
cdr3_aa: CASSLEAGNYGYTF
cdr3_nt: TGCGCCAGCAGCTTGGAGGCAGGGAACTATGGCTACACCTTC

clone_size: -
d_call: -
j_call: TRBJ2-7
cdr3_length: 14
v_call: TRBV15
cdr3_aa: CATSRAGSTYEQYF
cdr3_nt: TGTGCCACCAGCAGAGCTGGATCTACCTACGAGCAGTACTTC

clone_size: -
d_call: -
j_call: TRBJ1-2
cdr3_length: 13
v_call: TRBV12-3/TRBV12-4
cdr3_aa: CASSFQVFYGYTF
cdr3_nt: TGTGCCAGCAGTTTCCAGGTATTCTATGGCTACACCTTC

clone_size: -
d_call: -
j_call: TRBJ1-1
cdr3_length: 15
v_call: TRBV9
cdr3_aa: CASSVVGSLNTEAFF
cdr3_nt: TGTGCCAGCAGCGTAGTGGGCAGCTTGAACACTGAAGCTTTCTTT

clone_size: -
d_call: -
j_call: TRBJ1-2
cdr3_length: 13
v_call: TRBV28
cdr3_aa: CASSLPRQIGYTF
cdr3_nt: TGTGCCAGCAGTTTGCCCCGACAGATTGGCTACACCTTC

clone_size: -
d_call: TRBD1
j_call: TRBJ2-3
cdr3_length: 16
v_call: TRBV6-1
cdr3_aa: CASSGTGAYSTDTQYF
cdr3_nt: TGTGCCAGCAGTGGGACAGGGGCCTATAGCACAGATACGCAGTATTTT

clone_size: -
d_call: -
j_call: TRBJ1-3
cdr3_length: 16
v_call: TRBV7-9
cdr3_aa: CASSLGHPSSGNTIYF
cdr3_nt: TGTGCCAGCAGCCTGGGACATCCTAGCTCTGGAAACACCATATATTTT

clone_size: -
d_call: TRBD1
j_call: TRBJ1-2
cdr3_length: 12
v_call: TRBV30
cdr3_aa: CAWSRTGYGYTF
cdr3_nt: TGTGCCTGGAGCCGGACAGGGTATGGCTACACCTTC

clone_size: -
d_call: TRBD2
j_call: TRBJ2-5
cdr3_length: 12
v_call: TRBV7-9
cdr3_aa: CASSPGGGTQYF
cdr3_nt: TGTGCCAGCAGCCCGGGAGGGGGGACCCAGTACTTC

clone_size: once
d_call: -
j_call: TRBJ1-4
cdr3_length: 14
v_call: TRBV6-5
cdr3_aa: CASSYGGTNEKLFF
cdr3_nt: TGTGCCAGCAGTTACGGGGGAACTAATGAAAAACTGTTTTTT

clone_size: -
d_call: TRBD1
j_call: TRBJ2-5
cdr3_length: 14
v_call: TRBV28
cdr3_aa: CASSPQGARQTQYF
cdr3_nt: TGTGCCAGCAGCCCACAGGGGGCTCGGCAGACCCAGTACTTC

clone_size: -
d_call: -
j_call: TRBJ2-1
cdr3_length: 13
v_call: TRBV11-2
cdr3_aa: CASSLVRYNEQFF
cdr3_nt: TGTGCCAGCAGCTTAGTCAGGTACAATGAGCAGTTCTTC

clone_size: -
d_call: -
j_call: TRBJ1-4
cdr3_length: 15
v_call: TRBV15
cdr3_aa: CATGAGEKVSEKLFF
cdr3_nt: TGTGCCACCGGGGCAGGGGAAAAAGTCAGCGAAAAACTGTTTTTT

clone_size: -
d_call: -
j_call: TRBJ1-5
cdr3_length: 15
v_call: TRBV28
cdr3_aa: CASSWDGYSNQPQHF
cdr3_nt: TGTGCCAGCAGTTGGGACGGTTATAGCAATCAGCCCCAGCATTTT

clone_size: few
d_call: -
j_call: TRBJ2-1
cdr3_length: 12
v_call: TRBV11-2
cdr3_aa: CASSSRVGEQFF
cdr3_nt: TGTGCCAGCAGCAGCAGGGTTGGTGAGCAGTTCTTC

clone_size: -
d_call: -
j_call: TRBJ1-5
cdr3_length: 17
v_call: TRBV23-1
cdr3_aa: CASSQSGLSGDNQPQHF
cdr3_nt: TGCGCCAGCAGTCAATCGGGGCTTAGCGGGGACAATCAGCCCCAGCATTTT

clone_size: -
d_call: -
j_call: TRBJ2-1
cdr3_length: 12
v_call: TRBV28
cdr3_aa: CASSYPFNEQFF
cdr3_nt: TGTGCCAGCAGTTACCCCTTCAATGAGCAGTTCTTC

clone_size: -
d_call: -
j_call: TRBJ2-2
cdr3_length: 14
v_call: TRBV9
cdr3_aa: CASSANQGTGELFF
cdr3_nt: TGTGCCAGCAGCGCCAATCAAGGTACCGGGGAGCTGTTTTTT

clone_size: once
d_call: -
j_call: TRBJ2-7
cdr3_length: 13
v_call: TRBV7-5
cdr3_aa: CVRSFRANYEQYF
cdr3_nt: TGTGTCAGAAGCTTTCGGGCAAACTACGAGCAGTACTTC

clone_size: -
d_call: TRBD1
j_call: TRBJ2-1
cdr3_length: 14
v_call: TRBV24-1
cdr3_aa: CATSSSGQGNEQFF
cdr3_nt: TGTGCCACCAGTTCATCCGGACAGGGCAATGAGCAGTTCTTC

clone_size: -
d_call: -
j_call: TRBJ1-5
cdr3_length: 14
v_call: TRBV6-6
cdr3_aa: CASSFREGNQPQHF
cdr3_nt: TGTGCCAGCAGTTTCAGGGAAGGCAATCAGCCCCAGCATTTT

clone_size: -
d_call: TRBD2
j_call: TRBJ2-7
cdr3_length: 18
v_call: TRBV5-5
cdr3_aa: CASSLGGGAGPTSYEQYF
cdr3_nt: TGTGCCAGCAGCTTGGGGGGAGGGGCAGGGCCCACTTCCTACGAGCAGTACTTC

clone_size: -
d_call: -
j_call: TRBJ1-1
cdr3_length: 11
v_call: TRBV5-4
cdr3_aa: CASSSNTEAFF
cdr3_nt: TGTGCCAGCAGCTCGAACACTGAAGCTTTCTTT

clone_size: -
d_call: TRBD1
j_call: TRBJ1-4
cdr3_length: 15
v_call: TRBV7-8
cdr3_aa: CASSTRQGLNEKLFF
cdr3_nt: TGTGCCAGCAGCACCCGACAGGGTCTCAATGAAAAACTGTTTTTT

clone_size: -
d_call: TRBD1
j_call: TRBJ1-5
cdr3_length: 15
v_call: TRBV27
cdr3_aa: CASSYGQGHNQPQHF
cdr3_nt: TGTGCCAGCAGTTACGGACAGGGGCACAATCAGCCCCAGCATTTT

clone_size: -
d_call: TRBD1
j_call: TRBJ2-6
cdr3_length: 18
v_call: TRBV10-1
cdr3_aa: CASSPKGQESSGANVLTF
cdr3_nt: TGCGCCAGCAGCCCGAAGGGACAGGAAAGCTCTGGGGCCAACGTCCTGACTTTC

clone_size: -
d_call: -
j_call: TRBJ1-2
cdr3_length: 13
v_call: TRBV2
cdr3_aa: CASKGRRRYGYTF
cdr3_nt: TGTGCCAGCAAGGGGAGGCGGCGATATGGCTACACCTTC

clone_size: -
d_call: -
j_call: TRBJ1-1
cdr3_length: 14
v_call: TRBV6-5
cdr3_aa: CASGWGTLNTEAFF
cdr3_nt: TGTGCCAGCGGATGGGGGACACTGAACACTGAAGCTTTCTTT

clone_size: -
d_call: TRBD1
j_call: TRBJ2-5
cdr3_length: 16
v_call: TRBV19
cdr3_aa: CASSAPQGAWSETQYF
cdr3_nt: TGTGCCAGTAGTGCCCCACAGGGGGCCTGGTCTGAGACCCAGTACTTC

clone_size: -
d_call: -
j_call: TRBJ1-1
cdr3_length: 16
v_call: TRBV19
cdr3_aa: CASSDARGGSRPKAFF
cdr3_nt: TGTGCCAGTAGTGATGCCAGGGGTGGTTCGAGACCTAAAGCTTTCTTT

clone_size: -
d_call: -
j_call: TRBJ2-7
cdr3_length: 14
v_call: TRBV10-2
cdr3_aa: CASSAGGGSYEQYF
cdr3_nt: TGCGCCAGCAGTGCAGGTGGGGGATCCTACGAGCAGTACTTC

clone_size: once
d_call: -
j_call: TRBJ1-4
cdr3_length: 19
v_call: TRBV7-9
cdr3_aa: CASSSGGTLRLATNEKLFF
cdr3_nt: TGTGCCAGCAGCTCTGGGGGGACCCTAAGACTCGCAACTAATGAAAAACTGTTTTTT

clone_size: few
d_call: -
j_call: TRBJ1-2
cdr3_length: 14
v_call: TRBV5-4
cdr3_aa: CASSLWVTNYGYTF
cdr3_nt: TGTGCCAGCAGCTTGTGGGTTACTAACTATGGCTACACCTTC